The 3 T cell receptor beta chains reported below all come from one sample, sequenced in a study of T cells in Graves' hyperthyroidism and ophthalmopathy. Researchers took RNA transcripts and amplified the TCR beta CDR3 regions from them. First-round RT-PCR with HTBI primers amplified the TCR CDR3 region. TCRdb analysed the multiplex PCR reads with MiXCR anew, one entry per CDR3 protein. This sample has roughly 600,000 distinct CDR3 sequences, with approximately 14% found just once. The specimen was blood. The receptors were sampled from a woman in her 50s with Graves' ophthalmopathy.

This clonotype was recorded at least ten times. Germline is not matched at one junction end, which may reflect a read error. The J gene is TRBJ2-7, the V gene TRBV6-1; 8 bases agree with TRBD1. The V gene's germline CDR1 is MNHNS and CDR2 SASEGT. The CDR3 is 15 residues long. CDR3 DNA: TGTGCCAGCAGTGAGGACAGGGTATGGGGGGACGACCAGTACTTC. Protein product: CASSEDRVWGDDQYF.

This clonotype was picked up many times. The chain has TRBV7-2 and TRBJ1-2; D not resolved. CDR3 length: 13 amino acids. CDR1 is SGHTA and CDR2 is FQGNSA in the germline V gene. The ends were cut back, 2 bases at V and 6 bases at J, with 10 bases in the middle. CDR3 sequence reads: CASSLWQIDGYTF. The CDR3 nucleotides read TGTGCCAGCAGCTTATGGCAGATTGATGGCTACACCTTC.

CDR3 nucleotide sequence: TGTGCCAGTAGTATTCGCCGACAGGGCTATGGCTACACCTTC. This encodes CASSIRRQGYGYTF. The chain carries TRBV19 and TRBJ1-2; TRBD1 matches at 7 bases. V trimming: 3 bases; J trimming: 4 bases; junction bases outside the gene matches: 5. The CDR3 loop spans 14 amino acids. Per the germline V gene, CDR1 is LNHDA and CDR2 is SQIVND (reference sequence).